These T cell receptor beta chains were read from a single sample in a study of vaccination effects on CD4 cells after COVID-19. Antigen specificity for these receptors is unknown. The data were produced by immunoSEQ multiplex PCR, yet TCRdb's version contains in-frame clones alone and is incomplete. The repertoire includes over 25,000 clones, about four fifths of them detected once, and around 1.4% sits in the top ten. Sequences were derived from CD4+ T cells from PBMCs cultured with HCoV-NL63 spike peptides, sampled after COVID-19 vaccination. Receptors were obtained from a human donor who received a COVID-19 vaccine. Some clones in this sample may be carry-over from other donors' samples. CDR3s include the opening cysteine and the closing phenylalanine or tryptophan. A D gene is named only where the DNA matches it firmly. Expanded clones are given a class, and other clones once, few, many or no size at all.

D gene | CDR3 length | clone size | J gene | V gene | CDR3 protein | CDR3 DNA
NA | 16 | NA | TRBJ2-3 | TRBV27 | CASSTPSGALGDTQYF | TGTGCCAGCAGCACCCCTTCCGGGGCCCTCGGAGATACGCAGTATTTT
NA | 15 | NA | TRBJ2-3 | TRBV19 | CASSKSGTAVDTQYF | TGTGCCAGTAGTAAGTCCGGGACGGCCGTAGATACGCAGTATTTT
TRBD1 | 15 | NA | TRBJ1-4 | TRBV28 | CASSTTGALGEKLFF | TGTGCCAGCAGCACAACAGGGGCTCTGGGCGAAAAACTGTTTTTT
NA | 12 | NA | TRBJ2-3 | TRBV24-1 | CATSGNTDTQYF | TGTGCCACCAGTGGGAACACAGATACGCAGTATTTT
NA | 12 | NA | TRBJ2-5 | TRBV18 | CASSPDRKTQYF | TGTGCCAGCTCACCGGATCGAAAGACCCAGTACTTC
NA | 15 | NA | TRBJ2-2 | TRBV15 | CATSRERGGTGELFF | TGTGCCACCAGCAGAGAGCGGGGCGGCACCGGGGAGCTGTTTTTT
NA | 13 | NA | TRBJ2-5 | TRBV9 | CASSVAVGETQYF | TGTGCCAGCAGCGTGGCTGTCGGGGAGACCCAGTACTTC
NA | 12 | NA | TRBJ1-5 | TRBV24-1 | CATSDLGGPQHF | TGTGCCACCAGTGATTTGGGGGGGCCCCAGCATTTT
NA | 14 | NA | TRBJ1-1 | TRBV5-1 | CASSFNGQHTEAFF | TGCGCCAGCAGCTTCAACGGACAGCACACTGAAGCTTTCTTT
TRBD1 | 13 | NA | TRBJ1-1 | TRBV5-4 | CASSPYRGLLTFF | TGTGCCAGCAGCCCCTACAGGGGGCTTTTGACTTTCTTT
NA | 14 | NA | TRBJ1-5 | TRBV7-9 | CASSLGHPNQPQHF | TGTGCCAGCAGCCTGGGACACCCGAATCAGCCCCAGCATTTT
NA | 15 | few | TRBJ1-5 | TRBV4-1 | CASSQDIGNDQPQHF | TGCGCCAGCAGCCAAGACATAGGGAATGATCAGCCCCAGCATTTT
TRBD2 | 16 | NA | TRBJ2-3 | TRBV7-3 | CASSLRGGGNTDTQYF | TGTGCCAGCAGCTTACGCGGCGGGGGAAACACAGATACGCAGTATTTT
NA | 15 | NA | TRBJ2-5 | TRBV18 | CASSPQFTGQETQYF | TGTGCCAGCTCACCACAATTTACCGGACAAGAGACCCAGTACTTC
NA | 13 | NA | TRBJ1-5 | TRBV9 | CASSATSNQPQHF | TGTGCCAGCAGCGCCACGAGCAATCAGCCCCAGCATTTT
NA | 14 | NA | TRBJ2-2 | TRBV19 | CASRVLTNTGELFF | TGTGCCAGTAGGGTTTTGACGAACACCGGGGAGCTGTTTTTT
NA | 15 | NA | TRBJ1-5 | TRBV7-2 | CASSSVGRGNQPQHF | TGTGCCAGCAGCTCAGTCGGGAGGGGCAATCAGCCCCAGCATTTT
NA | 11 | NA | TRBJ2-7 | TRBV3-1/TRBV3-2 | CASSQGGGLTF | TGTGCCAGCAGCCAAGGGGGGGGCCTAACGTTC
NA | 13 | NA | TRBJ2-5 | TRBV10-2 | CASNPDTQETQYF | TGCGCCAGCAACCCAGACACCCAAGAGACCCAGTACTTC
NA | 13 | NA | TRBJ2-3 | TRBV24-1 | CATNEPSTDTQYF | TGTGCCACCAATGAGCCTAGCACAGATACGCAGTATTTT
TRBD1 | 16 | few | TRBJ1-6 | TRBV7-9 | CASSRSGQGYNSPLHF | TGTGCCAGCAGCCGCTCGGGACAGGGGTATAATTCACCCCTCCACTTT
NA | 14 | NA | TRBJ1-2 | TRBV14 | CASSERGPNYGYTF | TGTGCCAGCAGCGAAAGGGGCCCTAACTATGGCTACACCTTC
TRBD2 | 14 | NA | TRBJ2-1 | TRBV19 | CASSYRGLDNEQFF | TGTGCCAGTAGTTATCGGGGACTAGACAATGAGCAGTTCTTC